This T cell receptor beta chain was recorded in a study of shared clonotypes between healthy human individuals. Comments on this clone: Its antigen is as yet unknown.

Naive CD8 cells lacked CD45RO, underwent positive selection for CCR7 and left out terminally differentiated effector memory CD45RA+ cells. Every donor was a Caucasian adult from Nashville, Tennessee. This CDR3 has 14 amino acids. Trimming cost V 7 bases and J 7 bases; bases outside gene matches: 8. The germline V gene has CDR1 MNHEY and CDR2 SMNVEV (reference sequence). Study results and limitations: Generally, estimated richness proved larger in naive subsets than it did in memory subsets. The study's rarefaction showed incomplete sorted-subset sequencing despite large depth.

When replicate PCRs were run on sorted subsets, they used 200 to 250 ng DNA, 28,000 or so T cell genomes. The table came from immunoSEQ multiplex PCR; TCRdb's copy has only in-frame clones and leaves some out. The sample shows about 2.1 million clones, about 94% of them seen only once. Sequenced: naive CD8+ T cells from PBMCs. The origin of this receptor is a man younger than 35 in good health. Some clones in this sample may be carry-over from other donors' samples. The gene calls are TRBV27 and TRBJ1-5; 9 bases agree with TRBD1. The CDR3 spells CASMLTGGGQPQHF. In DNA, the CDR3 is TGTGCCAGCATGTTGACAGGGGGAGGGCAGCCCCAGCATTTT.